The entry below gives a single T cell receptor beta chain sequence along with its context. The sample originates from a study of blood T cell repertoires in COVID-19. Background on the study: The samples span acute and convalescent COVID-19 from the United States, Italy and Spain.

The junction had 18 bases not matched to a gene; V was cut back by 0 bases and J by 1 base. The CDR3 sequence is 21 residues long. CDR1 and CDR2 from the germline V gene are GTSNPN and SVGIG (reference sequence). Measured with immunoSEQ multiplex PCR; TCRdb has only the in-frame clones, and not every one. The sample lists some 380,000 clones; approximately 77% were seen once. Material for sequencing was peripheral blood. The chain recombines TRBV30 with TRBJ2-2, with 9 positions matching TRBD2. The sequence derives from a human donor with acute or convalescent COVID-19. The donor label of this sample is uncertain. The CDR3 sequence: CAWSVFGSVAGESRNTGELFF. Here the CDR3 DNA reads TGTGCCTGGAGTGTTTTCGGTTCGGTAGCGGGAGAATCTCGGAACACCGGGGAGCTGTTTTTT.